Following are 20 T cell receptor beta chains from one sample sequenced in a study of blood T cell repertoires in COVID-19. The table came from immunoSEQ multiplex PCR; TCRdb's copy has only in-frame clones and leaves some out. The sample lists roughly 330,000 clones, 80% to 90% occurring once. The sequencing input was PBMCs or T cells enriched from blood (not recorded which). These receptors all come from a woman aged 25 to 45 who had recovered from COVID-19.

The chain uses TRBV5-1 and TRBJ1-1; 9 bases fit TRBD1. V was pared by 4 bases and J by 0 bases, with 4 bases of the junction left unmatched. The length of the CDR3 is 15 residues. Germline values: CDR1 SGHRS, CDR2 YFSETQ. CDR3 protein: CASSPRTGVNTEAFF. The CDR3, as DNA: TGCGCCAGCAGCCCCAGGACAGGGGTGAACACTGAAGCTTTCTTT.

In nucleotides, the CDR3 is TGTGCCAGTAGTATTAGAGGGGGATTCAATCAGCCCCAGCATTTT. Residues: CASSIRGGFNQPQHF. The gene calls are TRBV19 and TRBJ1-5; possible D gene TRBD1, 6 bases. V was trimmed by 3 bases and J by 3 bases, leaving 12 bases between them. The CDR3 consists of 15 residues. CDR1 and CDR2 from the germline V gene are LNHDA and SQIVND (reference sequence).

The chain has TRBV5-4 and TRBJ1-1, with D unresolved. Germline values: CDR1 SGHNT, CDR2 YYREEE (reference sequence). The CDR3 has 12 residues. Trimming removed 3 bases from V and 3 bases from J, with 6 bases in between. The CDR3 sequence is CASSWEDTEAFF. CDR3 coding DNA: TGTGCCAGCAGCTGGGAGGACACTGAAGCTTTCTTT.

The chain links TRBV11-3 to TRBJ1-1; D unresolved. The CDR3 is made up of 13 amino acids. Trimming took off 4 bases at V and 4 bases at J, with 10 bases between the two ends. Germline V CDR1 and CDR2: SGHNT, YENEEA. In DNA form, the CDR3 reads TGTGCCAGCAGCTCCCAGAGCGGCACTGAAGCTTTCTTT. It yields the protein CASSSQSGTEAFF.

This clone came up once. The chain employs TRBV6-2 or TRBV6-3 and TRBJ1-6; TRBD1 is a possible D gene (5 bases). The CDR3 is made up of 21 amino acids. Trimming pared 0 bases from V and 0 bases from J, leaving 21 bases between. Germline V CDR1 and CDR2: MNHEY, SVGEGT. The CDR3 DNA reads as TGTGCCAGCAGTTACTCGATTGGAACCGGGGGTCCGAGCTCCTATAATTCACCCCTCCACTTT. The encoded protein is CASSYSIGTGGPSSYNSPLHF.

This sequence joins TRBV6-2 or TRBV6-3 and TRBJ1-6, with D possibly TRBD1 on 5 matching bases. The CDR3 sequence is 15 residues long. Germline V gene lookup returns CDR1 MNHEY and CDR2 SVGEGT. V was pared by 6 bases and J by 4 bases, with 13 bases between. In DNA, the CDR3 is TGTGCCAGCAGCAGACGGACACCGTATAATTCACCCCTCCACTTT. Amino acid sequence: CASSRRTPYNSPLHF.

The J gene is TRBJ1-1, the V gene TRBV28; the D is unclear. V gave up 2 bases and J gave up 1 base, with 23 bases separating them. This CDR3 region has 19 residues. Looked up from germline, CDR1 is MDHEN and CDR2 is SYDVKM. CDR3 nucleotide sequence: TGTGCCAGCAGTTTAGGCTTTAGGCCGCGGACTGGAGGGAACACTGAAGCTTTCTTT. Translating gives CASSLGFRPRTGGNTEAFF.

V is TRBV6-2 or TRBV6-3 and J is TRBJ2-5, with 7 positions matching TRBD2. Germline assignment: CDR1 MNHEY and CDR2 SVGEGT. The CDR3 has 15 amino acids. With V trimmed by 6 bases and J by 11 bases, 18 bases remained unmatched. This CDR3 reads CASSRLALSQEGQYF. The CDR3 nucleotides read TGTGCCAGCAGCCGACTAGCCCTATCCCAAGAGGGTCAGTACTTC.

The CDR3 sequence is CASLGSSYNSPLHF. CDR3 sequence (DNA): TGTGCCAGCTTAGGGAGCTCCTATAATTCACCCCTCCACTTT. The J gene is TRBJ1-6, the V gene TRBV2; no clear D. CDR1 and CDR2 (germline): SNHLY, FYNNEI. The CDR3 has 14 residues. V was cut by 8 bases and J by 0 bases, with 8 bases left in between. Combining the CDR3 with reference TRBV2 and TRBJ1-6 gives the whole variable domain EPEVTQTPSHQVTQMGQEVILRCVPISNHLYFYWYRQILGQKVEFLVSFYNNEISEKSEIFDDQFSVERPDGSNFTLKIRSTKLEDSAMYFCASLGSSYNSPLHFGNGTRLTVT.

V gene TRBV5-1 combines with J gene TRBJ2-5; 9 nucleotides agree with TRBD2. The CDR3 is 21 residues long. Germline trimming cut 1 base from V and 5 bases from J; bases unmatched to any gene: 24. Germline CDR1 and CDR2: SGHRS and YFSETQ. In DNA, the CDR3 is TGCGCCAGCAGCTTGTCCGTCTACGGTGCACGCCAGCGGGGGGCCCCGGAGACCCAGTACTTC. As protein: CASSLSVYGARQRGAPETQYF.

This clone was seen just once. V usage is TRBV5-4 and J usage is TRBJ2-5, with 7 bases identical to TRBD2. CDR1 and CDR2 from the germline V gene are SGHNT and YYREEE (reference sequence). V trimming: 4 bases; J trimming: 3 bases; junction bases outside the gene matches: 21. This CDR3 spans 19 amino acids. Here the CDR3 reads CASSGNGVAGDQPEETQYF. The CDR3 DNA reads as TGTGCCAGCAGCGGGAATGGGGTAGCGGGCGATCAACCAGAAGAGACCCAGTACTTC.

Only one count was recorded for this clone. V and J are TRBV28 and TRBJ1-2; D is ambiguous. The CDR3 loop spans 12 amino acids. Germline V gene sequence: CDR1 MDHEN, CDR2 SYDVKM. Trimming left V 9 bases short and J 6 bases short, with 14 bases between. CDR3 sequence (DNA): TGTGCCAGTACCCGGGGTCCCCATGGCTACACCTTC. Protein sequence: CASTRGPHGYTF.

This sequence joins TRBV28 and TRBJ1-2, with TRBD1 matching 7 bases. Germline V gene sequence: CDR1 MDHEN, CDR2 SYDVKM. The length of the CDR3 is 15 residues. With V trimmed by 5 bases and J by 8 bases, 14 bases remained unmatched. For the CDR3, the DNA is TGTGCCAGCAGTCTTAACAGGGGCCAGGGACGGGGCTACACCTTC. It yields the protein CASSLNRGQGRGYTF.

The CDR3 reads CASRDRGAEKLFF. CDR3 in DNA: TGTGCCAGCCGCGACAGGGGCGCTGAAAAACTGTTTTTT. The chain joins TRBV5-8 to TRBJ1-4, with 8 bases matching TRBD1. The CDR3 runs to 13 residues. J was trimmed by 7 bases and V by 7 bases; bases with no gene match: 6. In germline, CDR1 is SGHTS, CDR2 YDEGEE.

The chain recombines TRBV18 with TRBJ2-7, with D tentatively TRBD1 (6 bases). V was pared by 3 bases and J by 3 bases, with 15 bases between. The germline CDR1 and CDR2 sequences are KGHSH and LQKENI. This CDR3 comprises 15 residues. CDR3: CASSPEPGHLYEQYF. For the CDR3, the DNA is TGTGCCAGCTCACCTGAACCGGGACACCTCTACGAGCAGTACTTC.

This clone is a singleton in its sample. CDR3 region: CASINTGYSNQPQHF. CDR3 nucleotide sequence: TGTGCCAGCATTAATACAGGCTATAGCAATCAGCCCCAGCATTTT. The rearrangement uses TRBV6-5 and TRBJ1-5, with D tentatively TRBD1 (5 bases). Germline V gene sequence: CDR1 MNHEY, CDR2 SVGAGI. CDR3 size: 15 residues. Trimming shortened V by 7 bases and J by 0 bases, and 13 bases separated the two germline ends.

The rearrangement links TRBV2 to TRBJ2-1, with D possibly matching TRBD2 (7 bases). CDR1 and CDR2 (germline): SNHLY, FYNNEI. This CDR3 is built from 14 residues. V gave up 8 bases and J gave up 10 bases, with 21 bases separating them. DNA of the CDR3: TGTGCCAGCGGGAGGGGGGCGCAGGCTTTGGAGCAGTTCTTC. Translation: CASGRGAQALEQFF.

V gene TRBV12-5 combines with J gene TRBJ2-5; D might be TRBD1 (6 bases). The CDR3 is 14 residues long. Germline-derived CDR1 and CDR2 are LGHNT and FRNRAP. V lost 5 bases and J lost 2, with 12 bases in between. The CDR3 here is CASGPPQGQETQYF. For the CDR3, the DNA is TGTGCTAGTGGTCCACCCCAGGGGCAAGAGACCCAGTACTTC.

The chain combines TRBV27 with TRBJ2-3; TRBD2 agrees at 7 bases. CDR1 is MNHEY and CDR2 is SMNVEV in the germline V gene (reference sequence). The trim removed 3 bases at V and 2 bases at J, leaving 2 bases unmatched. CDR3 length: 14 amino acids. The CDR3 is CASSLGGATDTQYF. The CDR3 DNA follows: TGTGCCAGCAGTTTGGGAGGGGCCACAGATACGCAGTATTTT.

In nucleotides, the CDR3 is TGTGCTAGTGGGGAAGGGGCGCGTACCGGGGAGCTGTTTTTT. Amino acid sequence: CASGEGARTGELFF. The genes are TRBV12-5 and TRBJ2-2, with D possibly being TRBD1 (5 bases). V was pared by 6 bases and J by 5 bases, with 13 bases between. The CDR3 has 14 residues. The germline V gene has CDR1 LGHNT and CDR2 FRNRAP.